This T cell receptor beta chain was obtained from a study of cytomegalovirus exposure and HLA in healthy donors. Study in general: A previous analysis identified 100 million to 120 million unique TCR beta sequences derived from around 180 million T cells.

V gave up 2 bases and J gave up 4 bases, with 21 bases separating them. Germline loops: CDR1 SGHRS, CDR2 YFSETQ. The CDR3 covers 17 residues. 60 Vbeta and 13 Jbeta primers were used in PCR. Profiling relied on immunoSEQ multiplex PCR, and the TCRdb table lists in-frame clones only, not all of them. The data contain more than 120,000 clones, approximately 78% of them singletons. The chain uses TRBV5-1 and TRBJ1-1; D is uncertain. The sequenced sample consisted of PBMCs. The TCR comes from a woman in her forties in good health and CMV-seropositive. The CDR3, as DNA: TGCGCCAGCAGCTTAAGTTGGGCAGGAAGGAGGATCACTGAAGCTTTCTTT. Translated: CASSLSWAGRRITEAFF. Looking up the rest from reference TRBV5-1 and TRBJ1-1 gives the full variable domain: KAGVTQTPRYLIKTRGQQVTLSCSPISGHRSVSWYQQTPGQGLQFLFEYFSETQRNKGNFPGRFSGRQFSNSRSEMNVSTLELGDSALYLCASSLSWAGRRITEAFFGQGTRLTVV.